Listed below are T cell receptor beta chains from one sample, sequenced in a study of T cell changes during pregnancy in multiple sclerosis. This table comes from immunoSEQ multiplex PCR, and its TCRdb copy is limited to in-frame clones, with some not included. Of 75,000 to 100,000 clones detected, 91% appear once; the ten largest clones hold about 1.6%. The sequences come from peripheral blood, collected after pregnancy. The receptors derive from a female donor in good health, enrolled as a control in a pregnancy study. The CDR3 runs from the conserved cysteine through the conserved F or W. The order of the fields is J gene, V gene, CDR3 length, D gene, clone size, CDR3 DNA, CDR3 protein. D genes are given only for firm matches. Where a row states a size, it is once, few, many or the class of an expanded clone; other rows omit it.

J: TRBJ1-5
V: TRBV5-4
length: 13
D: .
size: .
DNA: TGTGCCAGCAGCTTGGGAGATAATCAGCCCCAGCATTTT
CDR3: CASSLGDNQPQHF

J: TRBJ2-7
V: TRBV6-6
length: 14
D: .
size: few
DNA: TGTGCCAGCAGAGAACAACAGGGTTACTACGAGCAGTACTTC
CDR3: CASREQQGYYEQYF

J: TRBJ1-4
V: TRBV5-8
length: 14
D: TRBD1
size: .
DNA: TGTGCCAGCAGCTTCGGGACAGGGAATGAAAAACTGTTTTTT
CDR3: CASSFGTGNEKLFF

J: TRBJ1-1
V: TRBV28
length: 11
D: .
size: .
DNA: TGTGCCACCGACTCGAACACTGAAGCTTTCTTT
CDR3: CATDSNTEAFF

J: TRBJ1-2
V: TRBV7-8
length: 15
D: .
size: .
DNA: TGTGCCAGCAGCTTAGTTGGGGAGTTGAACTATGGCTACACCTTC
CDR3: CASSLVGELNYGYTF

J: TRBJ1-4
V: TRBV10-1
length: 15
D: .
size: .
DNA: TGCGCCAGCAGTGATCACGTCAGGGAAAGTGAAAAACTGTTTTTT
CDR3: CASSDHVRESEKLFF

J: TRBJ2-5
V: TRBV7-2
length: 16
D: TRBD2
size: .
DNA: TGTGCCAGCAGCTTCCGACTAGCGGTTCTACAAGAGACCCAGTACTTC
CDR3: CASSFRLAVLQETQYF

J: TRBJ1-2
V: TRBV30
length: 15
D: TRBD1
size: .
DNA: TGTGCCTGGAGGGAGGGGGGACAGGGAAACTATGGCTACACCTTC
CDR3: CAWREGGQGNYGYTF

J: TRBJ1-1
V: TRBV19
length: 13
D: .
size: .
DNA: TGTGCCAGTAGTATAGGAGGGAACACTGAAGCTTTCTTT
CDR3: CASSIGGNTEAFF

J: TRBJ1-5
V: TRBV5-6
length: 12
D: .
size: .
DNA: TGTGCCAGCAGCTTTTCGAATCAGCCCCAGCATTTT
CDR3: CASSFSNQPQHF

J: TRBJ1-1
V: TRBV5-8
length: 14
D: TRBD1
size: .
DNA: TGTGCCAGCAGCTTAGGGACAGGGAGGACTGAAGCTTTCTTT
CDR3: CASSLGTGRTEAFF

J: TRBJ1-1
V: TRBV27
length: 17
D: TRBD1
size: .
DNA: TGTGCCAGCAGTCCTGTCGACCCGGGACAGGGTAACACTGAAGCTTTCTTT
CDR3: CASSPVDPGQGNTEAFF

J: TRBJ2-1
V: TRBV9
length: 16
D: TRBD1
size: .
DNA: TGTGCCAGCAGCGTAAAAGGACAGGGATTAGGCAATGAGCAGTTCTTC
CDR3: CASSVKGQGLGNEQFF

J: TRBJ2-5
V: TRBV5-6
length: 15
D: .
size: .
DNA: TGTGCCAGCACCCCGGAGGGGCGCCATCAAGAGACCCAGTACTTC
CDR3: CASTPEGRHQETQYF

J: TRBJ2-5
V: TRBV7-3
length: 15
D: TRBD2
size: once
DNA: TGTGCCAGCAGCCATAGCGGGGGCCTCCAAGAGACCCAGTACTTC
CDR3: CASSHSGGLQETQYF

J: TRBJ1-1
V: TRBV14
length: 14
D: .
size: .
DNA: TGTGCCAGCAGCCAAGTGAGGACAAACACTGAAGCTTTCTTT
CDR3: CASSQVRTNTEAFF

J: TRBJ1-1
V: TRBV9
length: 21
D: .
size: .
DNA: TGTGCCAGCAGCGCCCCTCTCGGATCAGCTGGGAGGCCCGAAGGGTCGACTGAAGCTTTCTTT
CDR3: CASSAPLGSAGRPEGSTEAFF

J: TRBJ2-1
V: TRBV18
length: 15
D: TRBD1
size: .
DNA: TGTGCCAGCTCACCACCGGGACAGGGTTACAATGAGCAGTTCTTC
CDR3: CASSPPGQGYNEQFF

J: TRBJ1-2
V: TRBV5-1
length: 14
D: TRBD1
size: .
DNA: TGCGCCAGCAGCTTAGGACAGGGGGACTATGGCTACACCTTC
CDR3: CASSLGQGDYGYTF

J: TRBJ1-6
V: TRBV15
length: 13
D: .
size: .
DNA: TGTGCCACCAGCAGAGGGGGCGCTTCACCCCTCCACTTT
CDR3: CATSRGGASPLHF

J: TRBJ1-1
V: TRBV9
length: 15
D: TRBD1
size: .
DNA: TGTGCCAGCAGCGGCACAGACAGGGTGGGCACTGAAGCTTTCTTT
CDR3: CASSGTDRVGTEAFF

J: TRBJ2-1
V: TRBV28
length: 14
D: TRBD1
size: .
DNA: TGTGCCAGCAGTGAGACAGGGTGGGGCAATGAGCAGTTCTTC
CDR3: CASSETGWGNEQFF

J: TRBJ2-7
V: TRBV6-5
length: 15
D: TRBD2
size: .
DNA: TGTGCCAGCAGTTGGCCCCTAGCGGGGGCCTACGAGCAGTACTTC
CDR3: CASSWPLAGAYEQYF

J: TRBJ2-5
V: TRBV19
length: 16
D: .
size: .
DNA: TGTGCCAGTAGTCGCGGGACTTCCCAACGGGGAGAGACCCAGTACTTC
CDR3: CASSRGTSQRGETQYF

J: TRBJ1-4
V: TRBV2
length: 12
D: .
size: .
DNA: TGTGCCAGCGCCCCGACTTGGGAAAAACTGTTTTTT
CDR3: CASAPTWEKLFF

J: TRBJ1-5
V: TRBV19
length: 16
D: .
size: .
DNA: TGTGCCAGTAGTATTAGTGGGCCATATAGCAATCAGCCCCAGCATTTT
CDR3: CASSISGPYSNQPQHF

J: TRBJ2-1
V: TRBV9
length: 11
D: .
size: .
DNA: TGTGCCAGCAGCCCCAACAATGAGCAGTTCTTC
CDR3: CASSPNNEQFF

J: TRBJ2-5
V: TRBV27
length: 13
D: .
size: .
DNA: TGTGCCAGCAGTTCCCAGGGTCAAGAGACCCAGTACTTC
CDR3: CASSSQGQETQYF